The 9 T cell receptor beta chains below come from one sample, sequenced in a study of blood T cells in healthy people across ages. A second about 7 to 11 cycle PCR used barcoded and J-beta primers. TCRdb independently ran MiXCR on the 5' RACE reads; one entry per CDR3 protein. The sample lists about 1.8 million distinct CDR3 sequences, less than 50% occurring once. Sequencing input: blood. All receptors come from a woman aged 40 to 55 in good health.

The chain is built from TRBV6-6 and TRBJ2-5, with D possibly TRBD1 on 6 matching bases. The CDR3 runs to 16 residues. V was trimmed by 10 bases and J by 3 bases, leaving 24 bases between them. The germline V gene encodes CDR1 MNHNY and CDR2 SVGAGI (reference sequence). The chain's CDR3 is CATSYRVIGQKETQYF. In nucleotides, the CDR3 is TGTGCCACCTCCTACAGGGTTATCGGGCAGAAAGAGACCCAGTACTTC.

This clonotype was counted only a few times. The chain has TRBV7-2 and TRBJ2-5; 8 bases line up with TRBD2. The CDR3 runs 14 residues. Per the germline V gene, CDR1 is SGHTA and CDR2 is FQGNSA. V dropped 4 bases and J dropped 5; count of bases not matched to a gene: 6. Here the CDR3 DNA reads TGTGCCAGCAGCTCTAGCGGGTCGATTGAGACCCAGTACTTC. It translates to CASSSSGSIETQYF.

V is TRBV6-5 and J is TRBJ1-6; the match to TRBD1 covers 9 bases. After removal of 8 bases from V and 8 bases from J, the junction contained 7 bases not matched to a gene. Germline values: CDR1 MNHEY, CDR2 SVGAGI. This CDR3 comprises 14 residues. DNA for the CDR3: TGTGCCAGCGGGCGGACAGGGGAGGATTCACCCCTCCACTTT. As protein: CASGRTGEDSPLHF.

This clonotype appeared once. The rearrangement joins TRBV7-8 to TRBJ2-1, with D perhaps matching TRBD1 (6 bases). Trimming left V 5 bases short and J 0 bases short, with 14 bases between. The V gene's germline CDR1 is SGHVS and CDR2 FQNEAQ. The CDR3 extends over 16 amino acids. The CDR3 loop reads CASSVEGEPSYNEQFF. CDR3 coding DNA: TGTGCCAGCAGCGTAGAGGGGGAACCCTCCTACAATGAGCAGTTCTTC.

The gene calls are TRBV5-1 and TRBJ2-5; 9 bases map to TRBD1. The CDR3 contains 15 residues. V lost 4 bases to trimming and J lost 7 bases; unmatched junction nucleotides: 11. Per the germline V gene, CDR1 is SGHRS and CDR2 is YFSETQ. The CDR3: CASSHPGTGSGTQYF. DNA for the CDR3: TGCGCCAGCAGCCACCCCGGGACAGGGAGCGGGACCCAGTACTTC. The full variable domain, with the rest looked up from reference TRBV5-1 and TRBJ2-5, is KAGVTQTPRYLIKTRGQQVTLSCSPISGHRSVSWYQQTPGQGLQFLFEYFSETQRNKGNFPGRFSGRQFSNSRSEMNVSTLELGDSALYLCASSHPGTGSGTQYFGPGTRLLVL.

The CDR3 DNA sequence: TGTGCCAGCAGTCACCTCAGGGGTCAATCTGAAGCTTTCTTT. Its protein product is CASSHLRGQSEAFF. V and J are TRBV6-5 and TRBJ1-1, with a possible D match to TRBD1 (6 bases). CDR3 length: 14 residues. V was cut by 5 bases and J by 6 bases, with 16 bases left in between. Germline V gene data show CDR1 as MNHEY and CDR2 as SVGAGI.

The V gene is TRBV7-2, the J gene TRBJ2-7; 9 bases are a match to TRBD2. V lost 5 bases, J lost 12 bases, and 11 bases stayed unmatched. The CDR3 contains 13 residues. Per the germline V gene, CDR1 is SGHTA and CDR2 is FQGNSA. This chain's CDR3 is CASSQTAGGPPYF. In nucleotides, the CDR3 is TGTGCCAGCAGCCAAACAGCGGGGGGCCCTCCGTACTTC.

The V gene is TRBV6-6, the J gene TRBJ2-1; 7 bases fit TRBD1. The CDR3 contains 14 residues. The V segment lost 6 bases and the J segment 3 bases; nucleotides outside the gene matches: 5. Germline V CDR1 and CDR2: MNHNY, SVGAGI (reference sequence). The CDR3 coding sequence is TGTGCCAGCAGGACCCGGGACAGCTACAATGAGCAGTTCTTC. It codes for CASRTRDSYNEQFF.

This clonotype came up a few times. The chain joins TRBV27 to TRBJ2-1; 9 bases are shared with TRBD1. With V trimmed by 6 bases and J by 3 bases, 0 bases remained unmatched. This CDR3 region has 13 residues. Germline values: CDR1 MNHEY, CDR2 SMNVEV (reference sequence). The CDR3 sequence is CASRDRGYNEQFF. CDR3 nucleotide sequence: TGTGCCAGCAGGGACAGGGGCTACAATGAGCAGTTCTTC.